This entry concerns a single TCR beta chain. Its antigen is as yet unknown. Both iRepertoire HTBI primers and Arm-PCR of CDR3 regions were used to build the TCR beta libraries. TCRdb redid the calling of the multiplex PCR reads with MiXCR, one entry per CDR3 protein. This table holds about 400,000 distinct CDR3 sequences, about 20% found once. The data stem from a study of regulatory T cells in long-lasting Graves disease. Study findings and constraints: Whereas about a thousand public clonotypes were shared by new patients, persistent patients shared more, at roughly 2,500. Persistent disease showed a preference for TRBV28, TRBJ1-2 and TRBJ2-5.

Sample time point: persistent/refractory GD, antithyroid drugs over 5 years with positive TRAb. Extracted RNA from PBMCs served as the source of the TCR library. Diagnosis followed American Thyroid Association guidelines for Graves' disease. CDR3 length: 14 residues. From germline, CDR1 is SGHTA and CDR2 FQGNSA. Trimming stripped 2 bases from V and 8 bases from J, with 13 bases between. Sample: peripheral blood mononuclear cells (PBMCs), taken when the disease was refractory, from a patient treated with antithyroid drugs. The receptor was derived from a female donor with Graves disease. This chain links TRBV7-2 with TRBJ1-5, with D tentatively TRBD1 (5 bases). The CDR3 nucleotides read TGTGCCAGCAGCTTATTCCAGGGTGGTGAGCCCCAGCATTTT. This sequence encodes CASSLFQGGEPQHF.